The present T cell receptor (beta chain) was sequenced within a study of cytomegalovirus exposure and HLA in healthy donors. Primers included in the PCR were 60 Vbeta and 13 Jbeta primers. Clones were sequenced by immunoSEQ multiplex PCR, and TCRdb holds only the in-frame ones, with some missing. This table has around 130,000 clones, 82% appearing once. Between the trimmed V and J ends, which lost 4 bases and 2 bases, there was a span of 14 bases. In germline, CDR1 is SQVTM, CDR2 ANQGSEA. This CDR3 contains 14 residues. This sequence was found in a woman aged 18-29 years in good health and CMV-seronegative. Material for sequencing was PBMCs. The V call is TRBV29-1, the J call TRBJ1-2; D might be TRBD1 (5 bases). The chain's CDR3 is CSVGGGNANYGYTF. CDR3 sequence (DNA): TGCAGCGTTGGGGGGGGAAACGCGAACTATGGCTACACCTTC.